Listed here are 3 T cell receptor beta chains from one sample, sequenced in a study of beta chain features in type 1 diabetes. Every isolated RNA sample was fully reverse transcribed, so sequencing captured expressed TCRB transcripts. Produced via immunoSEQ multiplex PCR; TCRdb's table is partial and in-frame only. The sample contains almost 350,000 clones, roughly a fifth of which appear only once. Specimen: naive CD4+ T cells from blood. The receptors shown here come from a woman under 30 in good health.

The rearrangement links TRBV30 to TRBJ1-4, with a possible D match to TRBD1 (6 bases). Germline CDR1 GTSNPN, CDR2 SVGIG (reference sequence). V lost 0 bases, J lost 8 bases, and 13 bases lay in between. The CDR3 spans 14 residues. This CDR3 reads CAWSVNRGNEKLFF. CDR3 coding DNA: TGTGCCTGGAGTGTAAATAGGGGGAACGAAAAACTGTTTTTT.

This clone was found a few times. The chain recombines TRBV9 with TRBJ2-3; D is uncertain. The CDR3 totals 12 residues. Germline V gene lookup returns CDR1 SGDLS and CDR2 YYNGEE. Trimming shortened V by 4 bases and J by 3 bases, and 6 bases separated the two germline ends. The CDR3 bases are TGTGCCAGCAGCCTCACAACAGATACGCAGTATTTT. Translated, it gives CASSLTTDTQYF.

In its sample, this clone was seen a few times. The genes are TRBV5-1 and TRBJ2-3; TRBD2 matches 7 bases. Germline CDR1 is SGHRS and CDR2 is YFSETQ. V lost 3 bases to trimming and J lost 0 bases; unmatched junction nucleotides: 7. CDR3 length: 16 amino acids. The DNA for the CDR3 is TGCGCCAGCAGCTCAGTTCTAGCGGCTAGCACAGATACGCAGTATTTT. Translation: CASSSVLAASTDTQYF.